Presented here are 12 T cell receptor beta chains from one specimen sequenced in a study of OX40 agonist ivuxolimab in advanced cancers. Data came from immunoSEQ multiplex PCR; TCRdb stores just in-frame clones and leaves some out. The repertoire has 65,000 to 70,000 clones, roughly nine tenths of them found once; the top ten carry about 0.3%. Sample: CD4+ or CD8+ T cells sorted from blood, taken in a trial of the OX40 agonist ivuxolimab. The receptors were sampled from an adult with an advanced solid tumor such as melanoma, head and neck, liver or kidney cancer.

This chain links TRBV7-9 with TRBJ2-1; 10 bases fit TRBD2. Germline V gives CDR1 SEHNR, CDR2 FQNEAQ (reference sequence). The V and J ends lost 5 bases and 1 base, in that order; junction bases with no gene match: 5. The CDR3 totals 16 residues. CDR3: CASSTRLAGSYNEQFF. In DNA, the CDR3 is TGTGCCAGCAGCACTCGACTAGCGGGTTCCTACAATGAGCAGTTCTTC.

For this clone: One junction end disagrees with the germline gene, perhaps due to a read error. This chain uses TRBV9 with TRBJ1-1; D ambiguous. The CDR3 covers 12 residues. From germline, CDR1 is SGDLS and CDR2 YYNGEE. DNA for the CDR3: TGTGCCAGCCCACGAGGGCACACCGAAGCTTTCTTT. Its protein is CASPRGHTEAFF.

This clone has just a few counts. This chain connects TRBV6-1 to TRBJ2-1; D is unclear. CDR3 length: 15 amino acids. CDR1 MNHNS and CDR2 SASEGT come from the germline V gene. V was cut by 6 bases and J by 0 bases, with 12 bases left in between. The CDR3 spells CASSRPVSSYNEQFF. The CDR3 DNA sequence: TGTGCCAGCAGCAGACCCGTGAGCTCCTACAATGAGCAGTTCTTC.

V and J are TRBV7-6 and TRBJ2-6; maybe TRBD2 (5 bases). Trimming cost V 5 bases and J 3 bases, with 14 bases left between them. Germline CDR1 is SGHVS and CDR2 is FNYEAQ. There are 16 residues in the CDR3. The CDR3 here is CASSLDVGSGANVLTF. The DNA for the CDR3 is TGTGCCAGCAGCCTAGACGTGGGGAGTGGGGCCAACGTCCTGACTTTC. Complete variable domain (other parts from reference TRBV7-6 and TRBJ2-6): GAGVSQSPRYKVTKRGQDVALRCDPISGHVSLYWYRQALGQGPEFLTYFNYEAQQDKSGLPNDRFSAERPEGSISTLTIQRTEQRDSAMYRCASSLDVGSGANVLTFGAGSRLTVL.

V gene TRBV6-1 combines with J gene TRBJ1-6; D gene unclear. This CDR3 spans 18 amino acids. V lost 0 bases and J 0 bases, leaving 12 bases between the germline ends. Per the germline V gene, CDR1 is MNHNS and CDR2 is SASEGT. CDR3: CASSEADAYSSYNSPLHF. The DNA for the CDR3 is TGTGCCAGCAGTGAAGCGGACGCATACAGCTCCTATAATTCACCCCTCCACTTT.

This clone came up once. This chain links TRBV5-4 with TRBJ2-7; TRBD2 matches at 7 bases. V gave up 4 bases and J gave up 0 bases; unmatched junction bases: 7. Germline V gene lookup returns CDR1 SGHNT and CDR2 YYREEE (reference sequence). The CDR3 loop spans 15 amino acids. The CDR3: CASSIIAGFSYEQYF. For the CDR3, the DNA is TGTGCCAGCAGCATCATAGCGGGTTTCTCCTACGAGCAGTACTTC.

CDR3 DNA sequence: TGTGCCAGCACCAAAAGGCGGAGGAACACTGAAGCTTTCTTT. This encodes CASTKRRRNTEAFF. J is TRBJ1-1 and V is TRBV6-5; D gene uncertain. CDR1 MNHEY and CDR2 SVGAGI come from the germline V gene. This CDR3 contains 14 residues. The ends were cut back, 7 bases at V and 1 base at J, with 13 bases in the middle.

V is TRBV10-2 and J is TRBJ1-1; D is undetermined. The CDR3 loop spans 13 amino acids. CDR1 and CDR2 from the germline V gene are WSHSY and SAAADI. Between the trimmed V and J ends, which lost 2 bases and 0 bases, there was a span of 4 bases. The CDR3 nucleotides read TGCGCCAGCAGTGAGACAGTGAACACTGAAGCTTTCTTT. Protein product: CASSETVNTEAFF.

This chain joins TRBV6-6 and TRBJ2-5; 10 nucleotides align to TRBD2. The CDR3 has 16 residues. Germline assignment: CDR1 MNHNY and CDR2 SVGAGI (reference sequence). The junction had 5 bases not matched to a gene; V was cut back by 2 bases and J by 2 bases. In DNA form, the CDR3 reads TGTGCCAGCAGTTACGCGGGGACTAGCGCTCAAGAGACCCAGTACTTC. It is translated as CASSYAGTSAQETQYF.

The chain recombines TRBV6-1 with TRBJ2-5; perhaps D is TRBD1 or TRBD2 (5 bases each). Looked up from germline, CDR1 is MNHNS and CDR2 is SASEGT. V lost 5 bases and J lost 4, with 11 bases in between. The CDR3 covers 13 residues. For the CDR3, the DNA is TGTGCCAGCAGTCTATTTGGGGGAGAGACCCAGTACTTC. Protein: CASSLFGGETQYF.

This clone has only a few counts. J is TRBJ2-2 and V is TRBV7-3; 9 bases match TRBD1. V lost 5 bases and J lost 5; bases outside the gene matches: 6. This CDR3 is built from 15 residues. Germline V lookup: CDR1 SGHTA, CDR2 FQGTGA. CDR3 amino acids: CASSPTGGVTGELFF. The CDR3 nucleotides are TGTGCCAGCAGCCCCACAGGGGGCGTGACCGGGGAGCTGTTTTTT. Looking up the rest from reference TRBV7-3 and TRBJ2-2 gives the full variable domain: GAGVSQTPSNKVTEKGKYVELRCDPISGHTALYWYRQSLGQGPEFLIYFQGTGAADDSGLPNDRFFAVRPEGSVSTLKIQRTERGDSAVYLCASSPTGGVTGELFFGEGSRLTVL.

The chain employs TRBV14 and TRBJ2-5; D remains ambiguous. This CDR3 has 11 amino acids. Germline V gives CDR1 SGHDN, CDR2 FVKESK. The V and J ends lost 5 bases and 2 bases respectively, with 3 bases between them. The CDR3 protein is CASSIQETQYF. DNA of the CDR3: TGTGCCAGCAGCATTCAAGAGACCCAGTACTTC.